This T cell receptor (beta chain) was captured in a study of blood T cell repertoires in COVID-19. Study overall: Nucleic acid was either cDNA or gDNA, and it came from T cells, B-cell-depleted T cells, or PBMCs.

Trimming at V came to 5 bases and at J to 5 bases, leaving 16 bases not matched to a gene. Germline CDR1 reads ENHRY; CDR2 reads SYGVKD. The CDR3 is 18 amino acids. Produced via immunoSEQ multiplex PCR; TCRdb's table is partial and in-frame only. The table lists about 140,000 clones, over 75% of them singletons. The sample was peripheral blood. This chain connects TRBV10-3 to TRBJ1-5; 9 bases are shared with TRBD1. This clonotype originated in a man between 65 and 85 years old with acute or convalescent COVID-19. DNA of the CDR3: TGTGCCATCAGTTCCACCCTAGGGGGACAGGGCGGAGATCAGCCCCAGCATTTT. Its protein product is CAISSTLGGQGGDQPQHF.